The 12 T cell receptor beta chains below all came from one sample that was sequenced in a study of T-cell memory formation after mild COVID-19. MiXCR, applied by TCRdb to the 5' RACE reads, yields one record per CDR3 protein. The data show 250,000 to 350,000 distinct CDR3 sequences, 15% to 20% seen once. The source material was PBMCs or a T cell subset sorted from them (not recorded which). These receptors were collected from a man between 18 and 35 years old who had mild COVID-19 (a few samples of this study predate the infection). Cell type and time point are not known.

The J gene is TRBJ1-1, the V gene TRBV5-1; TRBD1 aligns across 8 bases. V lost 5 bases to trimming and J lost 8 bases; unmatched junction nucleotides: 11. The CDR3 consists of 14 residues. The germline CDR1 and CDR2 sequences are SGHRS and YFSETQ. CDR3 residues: CASRSDRAAREAFF. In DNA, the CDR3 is TGCGCCAGCAGATCGGACAGGGCGGCTCGAGAAGCTTTCTTT.

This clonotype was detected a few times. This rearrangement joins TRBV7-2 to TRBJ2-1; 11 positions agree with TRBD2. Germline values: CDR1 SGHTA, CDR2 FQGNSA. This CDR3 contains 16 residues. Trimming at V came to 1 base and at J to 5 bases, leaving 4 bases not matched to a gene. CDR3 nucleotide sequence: TGTGCCAGCAGCTTAGGGGGGACTAGCGGTAACAATGAGCAGTTCTTC. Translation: CASSLGGTSGNNEQFF.

DNA for the CDR3: TGTGCCAGCAGACCTACAGGTGTGGGGCTCCAAGAGACCCAGTACTTC. Amino acid sequence: CASRPTGVGLQETQYF. This chain links TRBV5-6 with TRBJ2-5; a possible D gene is TRBD1 (5 bases). The CDR3 has 16 amino acids. Germline V lookup: CDR1 SGHDT, CDR2 YYEEEE. Trimming left V 5 bases short and J 1 base short, with 18 bases between.

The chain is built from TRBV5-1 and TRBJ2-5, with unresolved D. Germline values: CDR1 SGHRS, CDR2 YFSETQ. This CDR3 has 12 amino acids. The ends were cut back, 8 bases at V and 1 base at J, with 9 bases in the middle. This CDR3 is CASYIIQETQYF. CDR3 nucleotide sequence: TGCGCCAGTTACATTATCCAAGAGACCCAGTACTTC.

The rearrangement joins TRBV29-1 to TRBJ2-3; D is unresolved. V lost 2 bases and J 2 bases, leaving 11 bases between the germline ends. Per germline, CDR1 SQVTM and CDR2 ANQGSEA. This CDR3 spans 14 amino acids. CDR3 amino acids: CSVEQYIDTDTQYF. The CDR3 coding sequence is TGCAGCGTTGAACAGTATATTGACACAGATACGCAGTATTTT.

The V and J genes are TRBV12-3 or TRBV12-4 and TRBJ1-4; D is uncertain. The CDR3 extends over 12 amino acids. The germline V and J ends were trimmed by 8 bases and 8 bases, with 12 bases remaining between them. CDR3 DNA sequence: TGTGCCAGCGGCGGCCCGGGGGAAAAACTGTTTTTT. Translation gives CASGGPGEKLFF.

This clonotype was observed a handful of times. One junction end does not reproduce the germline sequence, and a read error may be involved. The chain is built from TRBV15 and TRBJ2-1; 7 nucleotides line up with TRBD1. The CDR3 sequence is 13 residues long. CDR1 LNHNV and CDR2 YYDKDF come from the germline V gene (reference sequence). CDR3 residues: CATSRGDRDSRLF. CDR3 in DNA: TGTGCCACCAGCAGAGGAGACAGGGATTCTCGGCTCTTC.

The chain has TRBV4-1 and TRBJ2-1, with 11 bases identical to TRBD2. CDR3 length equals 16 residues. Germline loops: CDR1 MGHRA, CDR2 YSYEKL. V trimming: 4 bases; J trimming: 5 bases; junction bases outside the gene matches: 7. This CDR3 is CASSRLAGGSNNEQFF. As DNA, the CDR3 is TGCGCCAGCAGCCGTTTAGCGGGGGGGTCCAACAATGAGCAGTTCTTC.

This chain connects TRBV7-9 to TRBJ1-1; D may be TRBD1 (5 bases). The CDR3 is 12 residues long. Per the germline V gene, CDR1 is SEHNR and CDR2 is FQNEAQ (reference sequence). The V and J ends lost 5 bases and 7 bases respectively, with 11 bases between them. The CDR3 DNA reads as TGTGCCAGCAGCGGGGCATGGGGTGAAGCTTTCTTT. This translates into CASSGAWGEAFF.

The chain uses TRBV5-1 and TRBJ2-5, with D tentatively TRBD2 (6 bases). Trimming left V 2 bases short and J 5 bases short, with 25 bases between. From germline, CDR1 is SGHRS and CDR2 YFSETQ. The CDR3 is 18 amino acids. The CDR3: CASSLRPSETSRSETQYF. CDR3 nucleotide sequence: TGCGCCAGCAGCTTACGGCCCTCGGAGACTAGTCGGTCTGAGACCCAGTACTTC.

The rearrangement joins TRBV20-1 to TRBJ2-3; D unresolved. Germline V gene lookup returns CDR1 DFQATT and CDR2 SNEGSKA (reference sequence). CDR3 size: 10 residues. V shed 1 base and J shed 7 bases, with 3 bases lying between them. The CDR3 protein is CSARGHTQYF. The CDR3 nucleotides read TGCAGTGCTAGAGGACATACGCAGTATTTT.

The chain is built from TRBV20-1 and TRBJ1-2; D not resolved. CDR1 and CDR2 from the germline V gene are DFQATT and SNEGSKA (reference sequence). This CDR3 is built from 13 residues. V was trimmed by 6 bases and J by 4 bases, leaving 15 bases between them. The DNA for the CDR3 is TGCAGTGCCCTAATAGGGATGGGCTATGGCTACACCTTC. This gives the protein CSALIGMGYGYTF.